A single sample gave rise to the 4 T cell receptor beta chains below, sequenced in a study of CD8 T cells in ankylosing spondylitis. Each CDR3 protein gets one entry after TCRdb re-called the 5' RACE reads with MiXCR. The table has 250,000 or so distinct CDR3 sequences, over 15% seen once. Material for sequencing was blood, either unsorted or a sorted T cell fraction (not recorded which). The receptors come from a male donor with ankylosing spondylitis or in good health (not recorded which).

A few counts support this clonotype. The chain couples TRBV29-1 to TRBJ2-7; TRBD2 matches 12 bases. The germline gives CDR1 SQVTM, CDR2 ANQGSEA. This CDR3 region has 13 residues. V shed 8 bases and J 5 bases; nucleotides not matched to a gene: 7. As DNA, the CDR3 is TGCAGCTCGGTGACTAGCGGGAGCCACGAGCAGTACTTC. Translated, it gives CSSVTSGSHEQYF.

This clonotype was seen only a few times. The V call is TRBV6-5, the J call TRBJ2-1, with 7 bases aligning to TRBD1. V dropped 2 bases and J dropped 6; count of bases not matched to a gene: 4. Germline V CDR1 and CDR2: MNHEY, SVGAGI. The length of the CDR3 is 14 residues. The CDR3 is CASSYRQGPNEQFF. DNA of the CDR3: TGTGCCAGCAGTTACAGACAGGGACCCAATGAGCAGTTCTTC.

This clonotype was detected only a few times. The chain uses TRBV6-1 and TRBJ2-5, with a weak D call TRBD2 (6 bases). Trimming cost V 5 bases and J 0 bases, with 13 bases left between them. This CDR3 spans 15 amino acids. The germline CDR1 and CDR2 sequences are MNHNS and SASEGT. The CDR3 protein is CASSPTSSNQETQYF. As DNA, the CDR3 is TGTGCCAGCAGTCCAACTAGCAGCAACCAAGAGACCCAGTACTTC.

This clonotype was counted many times. This chain uses TRBV20-1 with TRBJ2-7; 10 bases are shared with TRBD1. The V segment lost 6 bases and the J segment 2 bases; nucleotides outside the gene matches: 10. This CDR3 has 15 amino acids. CDR1 DFQATT and CDR2 SNEGSKA come from the germline V gene (reference sequence). The CDR3 bases are TGCAGTGCAGACCCGACTGGGACAGGGGCCTACGAGCAGTACTTC. Translating gives CSADPTGTGAYEQYF.